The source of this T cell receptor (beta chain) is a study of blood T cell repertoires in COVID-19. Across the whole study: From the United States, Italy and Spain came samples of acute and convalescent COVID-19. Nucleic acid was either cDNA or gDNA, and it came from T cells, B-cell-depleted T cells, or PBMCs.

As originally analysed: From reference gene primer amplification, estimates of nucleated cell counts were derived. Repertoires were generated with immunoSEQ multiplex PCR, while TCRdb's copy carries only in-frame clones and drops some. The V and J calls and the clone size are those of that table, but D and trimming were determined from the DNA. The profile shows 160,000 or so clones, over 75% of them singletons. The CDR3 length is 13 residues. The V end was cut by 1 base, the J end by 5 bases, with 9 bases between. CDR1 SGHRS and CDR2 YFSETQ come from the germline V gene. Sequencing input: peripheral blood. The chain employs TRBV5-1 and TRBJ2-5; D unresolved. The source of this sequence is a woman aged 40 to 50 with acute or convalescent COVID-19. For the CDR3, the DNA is TGCGCCAGCAGCTTGTCTCTAGAGGAGACCCAGTACTTC. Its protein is CASSLSLEETQYF.